This is a list of T cell receptor beta chains from one sample in a study of cytomegalovirus exposure and HLA in healthy donors. TCRdb's copy holds only in-frame clones and misses some; the assay was immunoSEQ multiplex PCR. The table records about 85,000 clones, 70% to 80% of them present only once. The material sequenced was PBMCs. These receptor sequences come from a woman in her forties or fifties in good health and CMV-seropositive. CDR3s include the opening cysteine and the closing phenylalanine or tryptophan. Fields, in order: CDR3 DNA, CDR3 protein, V gene, D gene, clone size, J gene. A D gene is named only where the DNA matches it firmly. Clone sizes are given selectively: once, few, many, or a class where the clone is expanded.

cdr3_nt: TGCGCCAGCAGCTTACAGGGCTACGAGCAGTACTTC
cdr3_aa: CASSLQGYEQYF
v_call: TRBV5-1
d_call: NA
clone_size: NA
j_call: TRBJ2-7

cdr3_nt: TGTGCCAGCAGCCTCAGACAGGACAGGGCTTTCTTT
cdr3_aa: CASSLRQDRAFF
v_call: TRBV14
d_call: TRBD1
clone_size: once
j_call: TRBJ1-1

cdr3_nt: TGTGCCAGCAGTCGAAATAACCTAAATTCACCCCTCCACTTT
cdr3_aa: CASSRNNLNSPLHF
v_call: TRBV27
d_call: NA
clone_size: NA
j_call: TRBJ1-6

cdr3_nt: TGTGCCAGCAGCCAAGGGACTCCCGGGGAGCTGTTTTTT
cdr3_aa: CASSQGTPGELFF
v_call: TRBV4-2
d_call: NA
clone_size: once
j_call: TRBJ2-2

cdr3_nt: TGTGCCAGCTCACCAGGTCAGGGGAACATTGAAAAACTGTTTTTT
cdr3_aa: CASSPGQGNIEKLFF
v_call: TRBV18
d_call: NA
clone_size: NA
j_call: TRBJ1-4

cdr3_nt: TGTGCCAGCAGCCAAGATAGGCCGGGACTAGCGCCGTACCAAGAGACCCAGTACTTC
cdr3_aa: CASSQDRPGLAPYQETQYF
v_call: TRBV14
d_call: TRBD2
clone_size: NA
j_call: TRBJ2-5

cdr3_nt: TGTGCCTGGACGGCAGGGAGCAATCAGCCCCAGCATTTT
cdr3_aa: CAWTAGSNQPQHF
v_call: TRBV30
d_call: NA
clone_size: few
j_call: TRBJ1-5

cdr3_nt: TGCAGCGCCGGGTCGACGCTGGGCGAGCAGTACTTC
cdr3_aa: CSAGSTLGEQYF
v_call: TRBV29-1
d_call: NA
clone_size: few
j_call: TRBJ2-7

cdr3_nt: TGTGCCAGCAGTTTTCTAGCCACAGATACGCAGTATTTT
cdr3_aa: CASSFLATDTQYF
v_call: TRBV27
d_call: NA
clone_size: NA
j_call: TRBJ2-3

cdr3_nt: TGTGCCAGCAGTTTTACCGGGACAGGAGGCTACACCTTC
cdr3_aa: CASSFTGTGGYTF
v_call: TRBV27
d_call: TRBD1
clone_size: once
j_call: TRBJ1-2